A single sample is the source of the 29 T cell receptor beta chains below, sequenced in a study of blood T cell repertoires in COVID-19. Some clones are missing from TCRdb's copy, which holds only in-frame ones; the method was immunoSEQ multiplex PCR. The repertoire holds just over 50,000 clones, 70% to 90% seen once, with 14% in the top ten. Sequencing was done on a sample of peripheral blood. These receptors all come from a man between 65 and 80 years old with acute or convalescent COVID-19.

Written as DNA, the CDR3 is TGTGCCAGCAGTTTTATCACCGGGGAGCTGTTTTTT. The encoded protein is CASSFITGELFF. V and J are TRBV28 and TRBJ2-2, with D uncertain. Germline V gene data show CDR1 as MDHEN and CDR2 as SYDVKM. The CDR3 contains 12 residues. V lost 3 bases to trimming and J lost 4 bases, with 3 bases between them.

CDR3 nucleotide sequence: TGTGCCAGCAGCCCAGGGACAGGCTTCAATCAGCCCCAGCATTTT. The encoded protein is CASSPGTGFNQPQHF. The chain carries TRBV9 and TRBJ1-5; 8 bases fit TRBD1. CDR1 SGDLS and CDR2 YYNGEE come from the germline V gene. The CDR3 consists of 15 residues. Trimming cost V 4 bases and J 3 bases; bases outside gene matches: 6.

A single count supports this clone. V gene TRBV5-4 combines with J gene TRBJ1-4; no definite D call. Germline-derived CDR1 and CDR2 are SGHNT and YYREEE (reference sequence). There are 15 residues in the CDR3. V lost 0 bases and J lost 7, with 13 bases in between. The CDR3 protein is CASSLGRVGGEKLFF. CDR3 sequence (DNA): TGTGCCAGCAGCTTGGGGCGGGTCGGTGGTGAAAAACTGTTTTTT.

The chain joins TRBV4-3 to TRBJ2-1, with 8 bases that match TRBD1. J lost 8 bases, V lost 3 bases, and 9 bases had no gene match. Looked up from germline, CDR1 is LGHNA and CDR2 is YSLEER. The CDR3 consists of 15 residues. CDR3 in amino acids: CASSHFGQGWDEQFF. The CDR3 DNA reads TGCGCCAGCAGCCACTTTGGACAGGGTTGGGATGAGCAGTTCTTC.

The chain is built from TRBV7-2 and TRBJ1-1; D ambiguous. The germline V gene has CDR1 SGHTA and CDR2 FQGNSA. V was clipped by 5 bases and J by 10 bases, with 26 bases between them. The CDR3 spans 16 residues. The CDR3 loop is CASSLQQSRPPRGAFF. CDR3 in DNA: TGTGCCAGCAGCCTCCAACAGAGCAGGCCCCCCCGGGGAGCTTTCTTT.

The chain uses TRBV19 and TRBJ2-1; 9 nucleotides match TRBD2. This CDR3 has 14 amino acids. V lost 3 bases, J lost 10 bases, and 7 bases stayed unmatched. Per germline, CDR1 LNHDA and CDR2 SQIVND (reference sequence). CDR3 bases: TGTGCCAGTAGTATGTCGGGACTAGCATTAGAGCAGTTCTTC. Translating it yields CASSMSGLALEQFF.

As DNA, the CDR3 is TGTGCCAGCAGCCCCGAGGGAGAAAAACTGTTTTTT. It specifies CASSPEGEKLFF. The chain links TRBV6-2 or TRBV6-3 to TRBJ1-4; D unclear. Trimming shortened V by 6 bases and J by 8 bases, and 10 bases separated the two germline ends. Germline loops: CDR1 MNHEY, CDR2 SVGEGT. The CDR3 extends over 12 amino acids.

J is TRBJ2-5 and V is TRBV6-5, with 12 bases fitting TRBD2. CDR1 and CDR2 (germline): MNHEY, SVGAGI. The junction had 1 base not matched to a gene; V was cut back by 6 bases and J by 5 bases. This CDR3 has 13 residues. CDR3 nucleotide sequence: TGTGCCAGCAGGACTAGCGGGAGTGAGACCCAGTACTTC. Protein product: CASRTSGSETQYF.

The genes are TRBV29-1 and TRBJ2-2; TRBD2 matches at 8 bases. CDR3 length: 15 residues. V gave up 4 bases and J gave up 2 bases; unmatched junction bases: 6. Looked up from germline, CDR1 is SQVTM and CDR2 is ANQGSEA. CDR3 coding DNA: TGCAGCGTTGCCCGGGGGGGCCTAAACACCGGGGAGCTGTTTTTT. Amino acids: CSVARGGLNTGELFF.

The CDR3 DNA follows: TGTGCCAGCAGCCAAGGTCAGGGCTATAACTCCTACAATGAGCAGTTCTTC. Encoded protein: CASSQGQGYNSYNEQFF. V gene TRBV4-2 combines with J gene TRBJ2-1; D may be TRBD1 (5 bases). CDR1 LGHNA and CDR2 YNFKEQ come from the germline V gene. This CDR3 has 17 amino acids. V was clipped by 1 base and J by 0 bases, with 13 bases between them.

The chain couples TRBV23-1 to TRBJ2-1; TRBD1 matches at 11 bases. TRBV23-1 is identified as an open reading frame with a role that is uncertain. V lost 6 bases and J lost 7; bases outside the gene matches: 14. This CDR3 region has 17 residues. CDR3 nucleotides: TGCGCCAGCAGCTATACCGGGACAGGGGGTTGTGGTAATGAGCAGTTCTTC. Translation gives CASSYTGTGGCGNEQFF.

The chain joins TRBV4-3 to TRBJ2-3; D perhaps matches TRBD2 (5 bases). Germline assignment: CDR1 LGHNA and CDR2 YSLEER. The CDR3 spans 15 residues. V was pared by 4 bases and J by 0 bases, with 11 bases between. This CDR3 reads CASSPERGSTDTQYF. CDR3 DNA sequence: TGCGCCAGCAGCCCCGAGAGAGGGAGCACAGATACGCAGTATTTT.

This chain uses TRBV4-3 with TRBJ1-4; D uncertain. The germline V gene has CDR1 LGHNA and CDR2 YSLEER. The length of the CDR3 is 15 residues. Trimming shortened V by 1 base and J by 7 bases, and 13 bases separated the two germline ends. DNA for the CDR3: TGCGCCAGCAGCCAAGTCGCCGGGGTGGGTGAAAAACTGTTTTTT. Amino acid sequence: CASSQVAGVGEKLFF.

The chain combines TRBV19 with TRBJ1-1; 7 nucleotides match TRBD1. The CDR3 runs to 14 residues. With V trimmed by 9 bases and J by 4 bases, 11 bases remained unmatched. CDR1 and CDR2 from the germline V gene are LNHDA and SQIVND (reference sequence). CDR3 protein: CASDLQGIGTEAFF. The CDR3 DNA reads as TGTGCCAGCGACCTACAGGGGATCGGCACTGAAGCTTTCTTT.

This clone was seen a handful of times. The rearrangement uses TRBV15 and TRBJ1-5, with 7 nucleotides matching TRBD1. CDR3 length equals 15 residues. From germline, CDR1 is LNHNV and CDR2 YYDKDF (reference sequence). V lost 2 bases and J lost 2; bases outside the gene matches: 3. DNA of the CDR3: TGTGCCACCAGCAGAACGGGACAGCGCAATCAGCCCCAGCATTTT. It codes for CATSRTGQRNQPQHF.

The chain links TRBV7-8 to TRBJ1-2; TRBD1 matches at 9 bases. Unmatched junction bases numbered 10, after V lost 5 bases and J lost 0 bases. The germline V gene has CDR1 SGHVS and CDR2 FQNEAQ. This CDR3 spans 17 amino acids. The CDR3 sequence is CASSAPGTGKANYGYTF. In DNA form, the CDR3 reads TGTGCCAGCAGCGCCCCGGGGACAGGGAAAGCTAACTATGGCTACACCTTC.

The chain joins TRBV2 to TRBJ2-7; 7 positions agree with TRBD2. The J segment lost 6 bases and the V segment lost 10 bases, leaving 15 bases of the junction unmatched. The CDR3 runs to 14 residues. In germline, CDR1 is SNHLY, CDR2 FYNNEI. CDR3 sequence reads: CATSGGILGGEQYV. The CDR3 DNA reads as TGTGCCACCTCCGGGGGGATCCTGGGGGGCGAGCAGTACGTC.

The CDR3 sequence is CSASPPGPKAQYF. The CDR3 coding sequence is TGCAGTGCTAGTCCTCCTGGGCCAAAGGCGCAGTATTTT. V usage is TRBV20-1 and J usage is TRBJ2-3, with D uncertain. The CDR3 is made up of 13 amino acids. The V gene lost 3 bases and the J gene lost 10 bases, with 17 bases spanning the gap. Per germline, CDR1 DFQATT and CDR2 SNEGSKA (reference sequence).

The chain employs TRBV28 and TRBJ1-1; 7 nucleotides line up with TRBD1. Losses at the gene ends were 5 bases for V and 5 bases for J; bases not matched to a gene: 8. Germline CDR1 reads MDHEN; CDR2 reads SYDVKM. The CDR3 is 14 residues long. CDR3 amino acids: CASSVTGARTEAFF. In DNA form, the CDR3 reads TGTGCCAGCAGTGTAACAGGGGCGAGGACTGAAGCTTTCTTT. Variable domain in full (rest from reference TRBV28 and TRBJ1-1): DVKVTQSSRYLVKRTGEKVFLECVQDMDHENMFWYRQDPGLGLRLIYFSYDVKMKEKGDIPEGYSVSREKKERFSLILESASTNQTSMYLCASSVTGARTEAFFGQGTRLTVV.

This clone was found a few times. The J gene is TRBJ2-3, the V gene TRBV7-9, with TRBD2 matching 8 bases. The germline V gene encodes CDR1 SEHNR and CDR2 FQNEAQ (reference sequence). The CDR3 is 14 residues long. The V and J ends lost 5 bases and 3 bases, in that order; junction bases with no gene match: 4. The DNA for the CDR3 is TGTGCCAGCAGCATCGGGGGGGATACAGATACGCAGTATTTT. It translates to CASSIGGDTDTQYF.

For the CDR3, the DNA is TGTGCCAGCAGCCTGGGACAGGGGGCGGAAAAACTGTTTTTT. Translating it yields CASSLGQGAEKLFF. The chain employs TRBV28 and TRBJ1-4; 12 bases match TRBD1. This CDR3 contains 14 residues. CDR1 and CDR2 from the germline V gene are MDHEN and SYDVKM. The trim removed 6 bases at V and 8 bases at J, leaving 4 bases unmatched.

This chain links TRBV7-3 with TRBJ1-4; D gene unclear. The CDR3 spans 15 residues. CDR1 and CDR2 (germline): SGHTA, FQGTGA. Trimming cost V 6 bases and J 3 bases, with 14 bases left between them. In nucleotides, the CDR3 is TGTGCCAGCAGTATCGAGGGAGGCTCTAATGAAAAACTGTTTTTT. Its protein product is CASSIEGGSNEKLFF.

The J gene is TRBJ1-2, the V gene TRBV30; D gene unclear. With 3 bases removed from V and 0 bases from J, the gap between germline ends came to 17 bases. Per the germline V gene, CDR1 is GTSNPN and CDR2 is SVGIG (reference sequence). The length of the CDR3 is 16 residues. Here the CDR3 DNA reads TGTGCCTGGAGGGGTTGGCCAGGCAGCCCTAACTATGGCTACACCTTC. Protein product: CAWRGWPGSPNYGYTF.

With respect to this clone: Likely a read error: the CDR3 ends without its conserved phenylalanine or tryptophan. Because the CDR3's place on the DNA is in doubt, the DNA is left out and the CDR3 is given as listed by TCRdb. The rearrangement uses TRBV10-3 and TRBJ2-7; TRBD1, the D gene given by the table, was not confirmed from the DNA. The CDR3 is 13 residues long, ends included. Germline assignment: CDR1 ENHRY and CDR2 SYGVKD. The CDR3 sequence is CAISDTGGDLSAL.

The genes are TRBV3-1 (or the pseudogene TRBV3-2) and TRBJ1-1; possible D gene TRBD1, 6 bases. Per germline, CDR1 LGHDT and CDR2 YNNKEL (reference sequence). The CDR3 covers 12 residues. Trimming took off 3 bases at V and 8 bases at J, with 10 bases between the two ends. CDR3 in DNA: TGTGCCAGCAGCCACGGGACATGGGAAGCTTTCTTT. Translated: CASSHGTWEAFF.

The V call is TRBV19, the J call TRBJ2-3; 7 nucleotides line up with TRBD1. Germline CDR1 reads LNHDA; CDR2 reads SQIVND (reference sequence). The CDR3 runs to 14 residues. V lost 4 bases and J lost 4; bases outside the gene matches: 5. The CDR3, as DNA: TGTGCCAGTAGTACCGACAGGGTTCCAGATACGCAGTATTTT. Translation gives CASSTDRVPDTQYF.

The chain links TRBV18 to TRBJ2-7; 9 bases are shared with TRBD1. Germline V gene sequence: CDR1 KGHSH, CDR2 LQKENI. The CDR3 sequence is 16 residues long. With V trimmed by 6 bases and J by 4 bases, 13 bases remained unmatched. This CDR3 reads CASSTNPGTGRYEQYF. In nucleotides, the CDR3 is TGTGCCAGCTCGACCAACCCCGGGACAGGGCGGTACGAGCAGTACTTC.

The chain is built from TRBV3-1 (or the pseudogene TRBV3-2) and TRBJ1-2; 9 positions match TRBD1. Germline trimming cut 0 bases from V and 8 bases from J; bases unmatched to any gene: 10. From germline, CDR1 is LGHDT and CDR2 YNNKEL (reference sequence). This CDR3 is built from 16 residues. The CDR3 nucleotides read TGTGCCAGCAGCCAAGATAGGGACAGGGCGGTAGGAGGCTACACCTTC. Translating it yields CASSQDRDRAVGGYTF.

This clone was recorded a few times. The chain couples TRBV7-2 to TRBJ1-5, with 7 nucleotides matching TRBD1. The germline V gene encodes CDR1 SGHTA and CDR2 FQGNSA. The ends lost 5 bases at V and 11 bases at J; junction bases unmatched: 9. The CDR3 consists of 13 residues. CDR3 loop: CASSTGQSLAQHF. Written as DNA, the CDR3 is TGTGCCAGCAGCACGGGACAGTCCTTAGCCCAGCATTTT.